The 13 T cell receptor beta chains in this list originate from one sample, sequenced in a study of regulatory T cells in long-lasting Graves disease. Time point meaning: newly diagnosed GD, antithyroid drugs for less than 3 months. Preparation of the TCR library used RNA extracted from PBMCs. Relying on iRepertoire HTBI primers and Arm-PCR of CDR3 regions, the team built TCR beta libraries. From the multiplex PCR reads, TCRdb called clonotypes with MiXCR, one entry per CDR3 protein. Here the sample spans some 500,000 distinct CDR3 sequences, about 16% being singletons. The sample also formed part of further work on T cells in Graves' hyperthyroidism and ophthalmopathy.

The sequencing here drew on peripheral blood mononuclear cells (PBMCs), taken at new diagnosis, from a patient treated with antithyroid drugs. These receptors were obtained from a woman aged 40 to 65 with Graves disease.

The genes are TRBV7-3 and TRBJ1-1; D unclear. The germline CDR1 and CDR2 sequences are SGHTA and FQGTGA. V lost 3 bases, J lost 4 bases, and 9 bases lay in between. This CDR3 comprises 13 residues. The chain's CDR3 is CASSFQEATEAFF. CDR3 nucleotides: TGTGCCAGCAGCTTTCAGGAGGCCACTGAAGCTTTCTTT. The variable domain in full, completed from reference TRBV7-3 and TRBJ1-1, reads GAGVSQTPSNKVTEKGKYVELRCDPISGHTALYWYRQSLGQGPEFLIYFQGTGAADDSGLPNDRFFAVRPEGSVSTLKIQRTERGDSAVYLCASSFQEATEAFFGQGTRLTVV.

This clonotype has a handful of counts. The J gene is TRBJ2-2, the V gene TRBV12-3 or TRBV12-4, with 11 bases fitting TRBD2. The ends lost 7 bases at V and 3 bases at J; junction bases unmatched: 1. The length of the CDR3 is 14 residues. The CDR3 reads CASTSGGHTGELFF. DNA for the CDR3: TGTGCCAGCACTAGCGGGGGGCACACCGGGGAGCTGTTTTTT.

This clonotype came up many times. V is TRBV28 and J is TRBJ1-1; D ambiguous. The CDR3 has 13 amino acids. Germline-derived CDR1 and CDR2 are MDHEN and SYDVKM. Trimming took off 6 bases at V and 5 bases at J, with 13 bases between the two ends. In DNA, the CDR3 is TGTGCCAGCAGGTCCACCCCGGGGACTGAAGCTTTCTTT. This encodes CASRSTPGTEAFF. The variable domain in full, with the rest retrieved from reference TRBV28 and TRBJ1-1, is DVKVTQSSRYLVKRTGEKVFLECVQDMDHENMFWYRQDPGLGLRLIYFSYDVKMKEKGDIPEGYSVSREKKERFSLILESASTNQTSMYLCASRSTPGTEAFFGQGTRLTVV.

The chain couples TRBV28 to TRBJ2-7, with TRBD1 identical over 8 bases. CDR1 is MDHEN and CDR2 is SYDVKM in the germline V gene. This CDR3 contains 14 residues. V trimming: 8 bases; J trimming: 2 bases; junction bases outside the gene matches: 8. The CDR3 nucleotides are TGTGCCAGCGGTGAACCAGGGGGCACCTACGAGCAGTACTTC. This gives the protein CASGEPGGTYEQYF. The full variable domain, with the rest looked up from reference TRBV28 and TRBJ2-7, is DVKVTQSSRYLVKRTGEKVFLECVQDMDHENMFWYRQDPGLGLRLIYFSYDVKMKEKGDIPEGYSVSREKKERFSLILESASTNQTSMYLCASGEPGGTYEQYFGPGTRLTVT.

This clonotype has at least ten counts. This rearrangement joins TRBV2 to TRBJ2-1; the match to TRBD2 covers 11 bases. The CDR3 runs 14 residues. With 4 bases clipped from V and 10 bases from J, the junction kept 6 bases outside the gene matches. Germline lookup yields CDR1 SNHLY and CDR2 FYNNEI. CDR3 sequence reads: CASSAQTSGTEQFF. The CDR3 DNA reads as TGTGCCAGCAGTGCCCAGACTAGCGGGACCGAGCAGTTCTTC.

This clonotype has a count of ten or more. V usage is TRBV3-1 and J usage is TRBJ1-4; D perhaps matches TRBD1 (6 bases). Between the trimmed V and J ends, which lost 2 bases and 4 bases, there was a span of 14 bases. From germline, CDR1 is LGHDT and CDR2 YNNKEL (reference sequence). CDR3 length equals 16 residues. CDR3 protein: CASSQNGGLGNEKLFF. CDR3 DNA sequence: TGTGCCAGCAGCCAAAACGGGGGGCTTGGTAATGAAAAACTGTTTTTT.

In its sample, this clonotype was seen many times. J is TRBJ1-1 and V is TRBV5-1, with 7 bases fitting TRBD1. CDR1 and CDR2 (germline): SGHRS, YFSETQ. The CDR3 loop spans 13 amino acids. Trimming cost V 3 bases and J 3 bases; bases outside gene matches: 2. The CDR3 DNA follows: TGCGCCAGCAGCTATCAGGGGGACACTGAAGCTTTCTTT. Encoded protein: CASSYQGDTEAFF.

This clonotype was recorded at least ten times. This chain connects TRBV28 to TRBJ1-4, with unresolved D. This CDR3 spans 11 amino acids. Between the trimmed V and J ends, which lost 2 bases and 10 bases, there was a span of 5 bases. The germline CDR1 and CDR2 sequences are MDHEN and SYDVKM. The CDR3 DNA reads TGTGCCAGCAGTTTAGAGGGAAAACTGTTTTTT. Protein sequence: CASSLEGKLFF.

This clonotype was counted only a few times. The junction departs from germline at one end; a sequencing error may be responsible. The CDR3 DNA sequence: TGTGCCAGCAGCCAAGGTTACGCTTTAAAGAGGGTCTTT. Its protein is CASSQGYALKRVF. The rearrangement uses TRBV16 and TRBJ1-1; D is unresolved. Looked up from germline, CDR1 is KGHSY and CDR2 is FQNENV. The CDR3 length is 13 residues. Supplemented by reference TRBV16 and TRBJ1-1, the full variable domain reads GEEVAQTPKHLVRGEGQKAKLYCAPIKGHSYVFWYQQVLKNEFKFLISFQNENVFDETGMPKERFSAKCLPNSPCSLEIQATKLEDSAVYFCASSQGYALKRVFGQGTRLTVV.

There are a few counts of this clonotype. The chain links TRBV5-1 to TRBJ2-7, with D perhaps matching TRBD2 (6 bases). The length of the CDR3 is 13 residues. V lost 4 bases, J lost 6 bases, and 14 bases lay in between. Germline values: CDR1 SGHRS, CDR2 YFSETQ. The DNA for the CDR3 is TGCGCCAGCAGCCCCCAAGGCGGGGTCGAGCAGTACTTC. Its translation: CASSPQGGVEQYF.

In this sample, this clonotype turned up many times. The chain couples TRBV2 to TRBJ2-7; 7 bases agree with TRBD2. Germline assignment: CDR1 SNHLY and CDR2 FYNNEI. The CDR3 totals 16 residues. V lost 6 bases, J lost 0 bases, and 11 bases stayed unmatched. CDR3 in DNA: TGTGCCAGCAGGGCAAGAGGCGGGACTAACTCCTACGAGCAGTACTTC. It yields the protein CASRARGGTNSYEQYF.

The chain couples TRBV7-2 to TRBJ1-3; the D gene is possibly TRBD1 (5 bases). Trimming shortened V by 5 bases and J by 0 bases, and 11 bases separated the two germline ends. The V gene's germline CDR1 is SGHTA and CDR2 FQGNSA. The CDR3 covers 15 residues. CDR3 sequence: CASSRGPSSGNTIYF. CDR3 nucleotide sequence: TGTGCCAGCAGCAGGGGCCCAAGCTCTGGAAACACCATATATTTT.

This clonotype was recorded at least ten times. The chain has TRBV12-3 or TRBV12-4 and TRBJ2-7; 11 nucleotides match TRBD1. V lost 8 bases, J lost 3 bases, and 12 bases stayed unmatched. CDR3 size: 16 residues. The CDR3 loop is CASGFLPGTGGYEQYF. CDR3 coding DNA: TGTGCCAGCGGATTCCTTCCCGGGACAGGGGGCTACGAGCAGTACTTC.